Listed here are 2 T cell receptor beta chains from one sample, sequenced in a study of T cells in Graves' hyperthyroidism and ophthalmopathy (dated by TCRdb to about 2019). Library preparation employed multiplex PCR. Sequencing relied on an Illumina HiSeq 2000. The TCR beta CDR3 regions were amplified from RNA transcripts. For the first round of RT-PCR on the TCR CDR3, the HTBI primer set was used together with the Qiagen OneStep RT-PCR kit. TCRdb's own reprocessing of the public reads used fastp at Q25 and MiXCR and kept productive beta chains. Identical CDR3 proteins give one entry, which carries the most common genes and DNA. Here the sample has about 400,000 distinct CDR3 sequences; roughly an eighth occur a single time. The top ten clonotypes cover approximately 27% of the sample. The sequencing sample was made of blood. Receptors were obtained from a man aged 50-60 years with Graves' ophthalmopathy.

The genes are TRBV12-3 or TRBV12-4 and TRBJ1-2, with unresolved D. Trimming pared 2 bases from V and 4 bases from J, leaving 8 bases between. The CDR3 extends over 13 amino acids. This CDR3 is CASSLTSGYGYTF. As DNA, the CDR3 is TGTGCCAGCAGTTTAACTTCCGGCTATGGCTACACCTTC.

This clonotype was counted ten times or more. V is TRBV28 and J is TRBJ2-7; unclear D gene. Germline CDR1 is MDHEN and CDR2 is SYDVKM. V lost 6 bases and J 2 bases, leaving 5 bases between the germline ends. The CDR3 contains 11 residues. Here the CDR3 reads CASSAPYEQYF. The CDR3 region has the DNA TGTGCCAGCAGCGCACCCTACGAGCAGTACTTC. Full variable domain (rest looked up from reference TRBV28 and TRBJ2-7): DVKVTQSSRYLVKRTGEKVFLECVQDMDHENMFWYRQDPGLGLRLIYFSYDVKMKEKGDIPEGYSVSREKKERFSLILESASTNQTSMYLCASSAPYEQYFGPGTRLTVT.